This T cell receptor (beta chain) was observed in a study of blood T cells in healthy people across ages. The authors ran a second PCR of roughly 6 to 12 cycles using a sample-barcoded 5' primer and a J-beta primer mix. A tag from a template-switch adaptor with 12 random nucleotides marked each cDNA molecule. Every sample returned 3 million or more CDR3-containing paired-end reads. One entry per CDR3 protein results from TCRdb running MiXCR on the 5' RACE reads. The data show under 950,000 distinct CDR3 sequences, with 20% to 25% seen just once and under 25% held by the top ten. General study results and limits: Estimates of total diversity, which came from one million sequenced T cells, were considered to be underestimates.

The CDR3 sequence is 15 residues long. Per the germline V gene, CDR1 is MNHEY and CDR2 is SVGAGI. Trimming cost V 6 bases and J 4 bases; bases outside gene matches: 10. In its sample, this clonotype was seen a few times. The antigen remains unidentified. The sequence derives from a man in his 70s in good health. This chain joins TRBV6-5 and TRBJ2-7; 9 bases fit TRBD1. The material sequenced was blood. In nucleotides, the CDR3 is TGTGCCAGCAGAAAAGCCGGGACAGGGAATTACGAGCAGTACTTC. Its protein product is CASRKAGTGNYEQYF.